Listed here are 22 T cell receptor beta chains from one sample, sequenced in a study of blood T cell repertoires in COVID-19. Produced via immunoSEQ multiplex PCR; TCRdb's table is partial and in-frame only. The profile covers roughly 170,000 clones, with roughly 86% appearing a single time and less than 9% taken by the ten largest. The sequencing input was peripheral blood. These receptors originate from a man aged 40-49 years who had recovered from COVID-19.

This chain uses TRBV19 with TRBJ2-7; 7 nucleotides agree with TRBD1. From germline, CDR1 is LNHDA and CDR2 SQIVND (reference sequence). The length of the CDR3 is 14 residues. J was trimmed by 0 bases and V by 9 bases; bases with no gene match: 8. The chain's CDR3 is CASRPGQSSYEQYF. Written as DNA, the CDR3 is TGTGCCAGCAGACCGGGACAGAGCTCCTACGAGCAGTACTTC. Drawing the rest from reference TRBV19 and TRBJ2-7, the complete variable domain is DGGITQSPKYLFRKEGQNVTLSCEQNLNHDAMYWYRQDPGQGLRLIYYSQIVNDFQKGDIAEGYSVSREKKESFPLTVTSAQKNPTAFYLCASRPGQSSYEQYFGPGTRLTVT.

V gene TRBV27 combines with J gene TRBJ2-1, with D possibly matching TRBD2 (5 bases). The CDR3 sequence is 16 residues long. With 5 bases removed from V and 5 bases from J, the gap between germline ends came to 19 bases. Germline V gene lookup returns CDR1 MNHEY and CDR2 SMNVEV (reference sequence). The CDR3 nucleotides are TGTGCCAGCAGTCTAGGCCCAGGACTCCCTGACAATGAGCAGTTCTTC. It translates to CASSLGPGLPDNEQFF.

The rearrangement links TRBV7-2 to TRBJ2-7; D unresolved. In germline, CDR1 is SGHTA, CDR2 FQGNSA. V gave up 1 base and J gave up 1 base, with 11 bases separating them. CDR3 size: 15 residues. The CDR3 nucleotides are TGTGCCAGCAGCTTAGGCGTTGTCTCATCCTACGAGCAGTACTTC. Its translation: CASSLGVVSSYEQYF.

The gene calls are TRBV27 and TRBJ1-6; D not resolved. The germline V and J ends were trimmed by 6 bases and 7 bases, with 19 bases remaining between them. The CDR3 covers 16 residues. Germline CDR1 and CDR2: MNHEY and SMNVEV (reference sequence). CDR3 DNA: TGTGCCAGCAGACCCCTTCGCGGCCACCCAAATTCACCCCTCCACTTT. Translated: CASRPLRGHPNSPLHF.

The CDR3 region is CACPEAGTNPTDTQYF. The CDR3 coding sequence is TGTGCCTGCCCGGAGGCTGGGACAAACCCCACAGATACGCAGTATTTT. The chain combines TRBV30 with TRBJ2-3, with D possibly TRBD1 on 6 matching bases. CDR3 length: 16 amino acids. The germline CDR1 and CDR2 sequences are GTSNPN and SVGIG (reference sequence). V was shortened by 6 bases and J by 2 bases, with 21 bases between the two germline ends.

This clone was detected only a few times. The chain recombines TRBV29-1 with TRBJ2-3; D perhaps matches TRBD2 (6 bases). The CDR3 is 16 amino acids. V shed 2 bases and J shed 3 bases, with 18 bases lying between them. Germline lookup yields CDR1 SQVTM and CDR2 ANQGSEA. The CDR3 here is CSVELFNGEVTDTQYF. CDR3 DNA: TGCAGCGTTGAATTATTTAACGGGGAGGTTACAGATACGCAGTATTTT.

The genes are TRBV6-6 and TRBJ2-2, with 7 bases that match TRBD2. Looked up from germline, CDR1 is MNHNY and CDR2 is SVGAGI (reference sequence). Trimming at V came to 8 bases and at J to 5 bases, leaving 8 bases not matched to a gene. The CDR3 length is 14 residues. DNA of the CDR3: TGTGCCAGCTCAGGCGGGGGAGGGACCGGGGAGCTGTTTTTT. Translation: CASSGGGGTGELFF.

This sequence joins TRBV19 and TRBJ1-3; D may be TRBD1 (5 bases). This CDR3 region has 14 residues. Germline V gene lookup returns CDR1 LNHDA and CDR2 SQIVND (reference sequence). The V end lost 1 base, the J end lost 2 bases, and 6 bases lay between the germline ends. The CDR3 here is CASSIGGAGNTIYF. The CDR3, as DNA: TGTGCCAGTAGTATAGGGGGGGCTGGAAACACCATATATTTT.

The CDR3 protein is CASSLVSGGATGYTF. The CDR3 nucleotides are TGTGCCAGCAGCTTAGTTTCAGGGGGCGCGACCGGCTACACCTTC. The chain combines TRBV7-6 with TRBJ1-2; 8 positions agree with TRBD1. Germline-derived CDR1 and CDR2 are SGHVS and FNYEAQ. This CDR3 contains 15 residues. With V trimmed by 1 base and J by 8 bases, 9 bases remained unmatched.

V gene TRBV29-1 combines with J gene TRBJ1-2; D may be TRBD1 (6 bases). Looked up from germline, CDR1 is SQVTM and CDR2 is ANQGSEA. Trimming took off 8 bases at V and 0 bases at J, with 13 bases between the two ends. This CDR3 spans 13 amino acids. DNA for the CDR3: TGCAGCCATCCGGACAGCACTAACTATGGCTACACCTTC. This gives the protein CSHPDSTNYGYTF.

This clone was observed a handful of times. The chain has TRBV7-2 and TRBJ2-7; 12 nucleotides agree with TRBD2. CDR1 and CDR2 (germline): SGHTA, FQGNSA. With 6 bases clipped from V and 4 bases from J, the junction kept 7 bases outside the gene matches. The CDR3 is 15 residues long. The CDR3 DNA reads as TGTGCCAGCAGTAAGACTAGCGGGGGTGGTTACGAGCAGTACTTC. It specifies CASSKTSGGGYEQYF.

The CDR3: CASSPLSVSDYEQYF. CDR3 in DNA: TGCGCCAGCAGCCCTCTGAGCGTCAGCGACTACGAGCAGTACTTC. The V gene is TRBV4-1, the J gene TRBJ2-7; D is unclear. V was trimmed by 4 bases and J by 3 bases, leaving 16 bases between them. The length of the CDR3 is 15 residues. Germline V gives CDR1 MGHRA, CDR2 YSYEKL.

CDR3: CSASRDYSYEQYF. The CDR3, as DNA: TGCAGTGCTAGTCGCGACTATTCCTACGAGCAGTACTTC. This chain connects TRBV20-1 to TRBJ2-7; weak D call: TRBD2 (5 bases). The CDR3 runs 13 residues. Per germline, CDR1 DFQATT and CDR2 SNEGSKA (reference sequence). With 3 bases removed from V and 1 base from J, the gap between germline ends came to 10 bases.

This chain connects TRBV5-4 to TRBJ2-7; 9 nucleotides agree with TRBD1. J was trimmed by 2 bases and V by 4 bases; bases with no gene match: 7. Per the germline V gene, CDR1 is SGHNT and CDR2 is YYREEE (reference sequence). The CDR3 consists of 15 residues. CDR3 DNA: TGTGCCAGCAGCGCTAGGACAGGGGACCCCTACGAGCAGTACTTC. Translated: CASSARTGDPYEQYF. The complete variable domain, with remaining parts taken from reference TRBV5-4 and TRBJ2-7, reads ETGVTQSPTHLIKTRGQQVTLRCSSQSGHNTVSWYQQALGQGPQFIFQYYREEENGRGNFPPRFSGLQFPNYSSELNVNALELDDSALYLCASSARTGDPYEQYFGPGTRLTVT.

The genes are TRBV9 and TRBJ2-5, with D tentatively TRBD1 (6 bases). The CDR3 extends over 17 amino acids. V was trimmed by 0 bases and J by 1 base, leaving 16 bases between them. CDR1 and CDR2 from the germline V gene are SGDLS and YYNGEE. The CDR3 loop reads CASSVAMGQSLQETQYF. CDR3 nucleotides: TGTGCCAGCAGCGTAGCTATGGGACAATCCCTCCAAGAGACCCAGTACTTC.

V and J are TRBV12-3 or TRBV12-4 and TRBJ2-1; perhaps TRBD1 as D (6 bases). The CDR3 has 13 amino acids. V lost 6 bases, J lost 6 bases, and 12 bases lay in between. The CDR3 DNA reads as TGTGCCAGCAGCCTTGCAGGGGTCAATGAGCAGTTCTTC. Its translation is CASSLAGVNEQFF.

This clone has only a few counts. The chain has TRBV28 and TRBJ1-5; D is unclear. The germline CDR1 and CDR2 sequences are MDHEN and SYDVKM. The CDR3 consists of 15 residues. V was shortened by 5 bases and J by 4 bases, with 15 bases between the two germline ends. CDR3 coding DNA: TGTGCCAGCAGTCCCCCATTAGGGAGTAATCAGCCCCAGCATTTT. This encodes CASSPPLGSNQPQHF.

J is TRBJ2-3 and V is TRBV24-1; 9 nucleotides agree with TRBD2. Germline CDR1 KGHDR, CDR2 SFDVKD. Unmatched junction bases numbered 5, after V lost 3 bases and J lost 2 bases. The CDR3 extends over 16 amino acids. CDR3 DNA sequence: TGTGCCACCAGTGATATGACTAGCGGAGACACAGATACGCAGTATTTT. Protein product: CATSDMTSGDTDTQYF.

The chain combines TRBV19 with TRBJ2-2; a possible D gene is TRBD2 (6 bases). The CDR3 has 13 amino acids. Germline lookup yields CDR1 LNHDA and CDR2 SQIVND (reference sequence). V was shortened by 4 bases and J by 13 bases, with 16 bases between the two germline ends. CDR3 region: CASSTMSGEVLFF. The CDR3 nucleotides are TGTGCCAGTAGTACCATGTCGGGAGAGGTGCTGTTTTTT.

The chain joins TRBV7-2 to TRBJ1-2; D might be TRBD1 (5 bases). The CDR3 is 13 residues long. Germline V gives CDR1 SGHTA, CDR2 FQGNSA. V was cut by 2 bases and J by 8 bases, with 12 bases left in between. CDR3 protein: CASSLSGGVGYTF. The CDR3 bases are TGTGCCAGCAGCTTAAGTGGAGGGGTGGGCTACACCTTC.

This chain joins TRBV13 and TRBJ2-2; D is possibly TRBD2 (6 bases). Germline V gene sequence: CDR1 PRHDT, CDR2 FYEKMQ (reference sequence). V lost 5 bases, J lost 0 bases, and 10 bases lay in between. CDR3 length: 15 amino acids. CDR3 in amino acids: CASSIRLANTGELFF. In DNA, the CDR3 is TGTGCCAGCAGCATCCGACTAGCGAACACCGGGGAGCTGTTTTTT.

This chain connects TRBV2 to TRBJ1-2; TRBD1 is a possible D gene (5 bases). Trimming stripped 1 base from V and 2 bases from J, with 11 bases between. CDR1 is SNHLY, CDR2 FYNNEI, per germline. The length of the CDR3 is 15 residues. CDR3 sequence reads: CASSEEWTLNYGYTF. CDR3 DNA sequence: TGTGCCAGCAGTGAAGAGTGGACATTAAACTATGGCTACACCTTC.